Presented here are 14 T cell receptor beta chains from one specimen sequenced in a study of T-cell memory formation after mild COVID-19. A single record per CDR3 protein comes from TCRdb applying MiXCR to the 5' RACE reads. Of over 350,000 distinct CDR3 sequences listed, 16% are singletons. The sample taken for sequencing was PBMCs or a T cell subset sorted from them (not recorded which). Every receptor here comes from a man aged 18 to 30 who had mild COVID-19 (a few samples of this study predate the infection). Cell type and time point are not known.

This chain connects TRBV6-5 to TRBJ1-4; TRBD1 agrees at 10 bases. V lost 5 bases, J lost 8 bases, and 5 bases stayed unmatched. Germline V gene lookup returns CDR1 MNHEY and CDR2 SVGAGI. The length of the CDR3 is 14 residues. The DNA for the CDR3 is TGTGCCAGCAGTAGAGACAGGGGGCAGGAAAAACTGTTTTTT. Amino acids: CASSRDRGQEKLFF.

In this sample, this clonotype turned up a few times. The chain links TRBV7-2 to TRBJ2-1; 9 nucleotides align to TRBD1. The length of the CDR3 is 16 residues. Germline CDR1 reads SGHTA; CDR2 reads FQGNSA. V trimming: 0 bases; J trimming: 6 bases; junction bases outside the gene matches: 6. This CDR3 reads CASSLAGDRVRNEQFF. The CDR3 coding sequence is TGTGCCAGCAGCTTAGCAGGGGACAGGGTACGCAATGAGCAGTTCTTC.

This clonotype was counted a few times. This chain joins TRBV4-3 and TRBJ2-7, with 11 bases lining up with TRBD1. The CDR3 runs to 16 residues. CDR1 LGHNA and CDR2 YSLEER come from the germline V gene. Trimming removed 3 bases from V and 4 bases from J; junction bases left unmatched: 8. The CDR3 spells CASSQVPGQGVYEQYF. The CDR3 region has the DNA TGCGCCAGCAGCCAGGTCCCGGGACAGGGGGTTTACGAGCAGTACTTC.

The gene calls are TRBV7-9 and TRBJ2-2; 12 positions agree with TRBD1. Looked up from germline, CDR1 is SEHNR and CDR2 is FQNEAQ (reference sequence). J gave up 3 bases and V 5 bases, and 4 bases lay outside the gene matches. This CDR3 has 16 residues. CDR3 loop: CASSQGQGAYTGELFF. The CDR3 DNA is TGTGCCAGCAGCCAGGGACAGGGGGCGTACACCGGGGAGCTGTTTTTT.

This clonotype was seen a handful of times. The chain couples TRBV2 to TRBJ1-1; D may be TRBD1 (5 bases). Trimming took off 5 bases at V and 7 bases at J, with 14 bases between the two ends. From germline, CDR1 is SNHLY and CDR2 FYNNEI. CDR3 size: 13 residues. The CDR3 loop reads CASSFLGGFEAFF. CDR3 nucleotide sequence: TGTGCCAGCAGTTTTTTGGGGGGTTTTGAAGCTTTCTTT.

This clonotype was observed a single time. J is TRBJ1-1 and V is TRBV4-2; unclear D gene. The CDR3 runs 13 residues. Trimming left V 3 bases short and J 4 bases short, with 9 bases between. The V gene's germline CDR1 is LGHNA and CDR2 YNFKEQ. The CDR3 bases are TGTGCCAGCAGCCAGGGCGAGGGCACTGAAGCTTTCTTT. It is translated as CASSQGEGTEAFF.

This clonotype was detected only a few times. This chain joins TRBV5-1 and TRBJ2-5; D ambiguous. V lost 0 bases, J lost 3 bases, and 9 bases lay in between. The germline V gene has CDR1 SGHRS and CDR2 YFSETQ. The CDR3 is made up of 14 amino acids. The CDR3: CASSLEGPEETQYF. CDR3 nucleotide sequence: TGCGCCAGCAGCTTGGAGGGCCCCGAAGAGACCCAGTACTTC.

CDR3 in DNA: TGCGCCAGCAGCCCGGGTTCGGCGAACACTGAAGCTTTCTTT. Protein product: CASSPGSANTEAFF. The V call is TRBV5-1, the J call TRBJ1-1; no definite D call. The CDR3 has 14 residues. The germline CDR1 and CDR2 sequences are SGHRS and YFSETQ. V gave up 4 bases and J gave up 1 base, with 11 bases separating them.

The chain employs TRBV6-5 and TRBJ1-2, with D possibly TRBD1 on 6 matching bases. Germline V gene sequence: CDR1 MNHEY, CDR2 SVGAGI. V lost 4 bases, J lost 2 bases, and 8 bases lay in between. The CDR3 consists of 13 residues. The CDR3 DNA is TGTGCCAGCAGTTTCGACAGGAACTATGGCTACACCTTC. Its protein product is CASSFDRNYGYTF.

The chain couples TRBV19 to TRBJ2-2; D not resolved. V was shortened by 5 bases and J by 5 bases, with 9 bases between the two germline ends. Germline-derived CDR1 and CDR2 are LNHDA and SQIVND (reference sequence). The CDR3 sequence is 13 residues long. The CDR3 DNA sequence: TGTGCCAGTAGTGACATTTCTACCGGGGAGCTGTTTTTT. Its translation is CASSDISTGELFF.

This clonotype was observed many times. The chain combines TRBV11-2 with TRBJ1-1, with D hard to call. V was shortened by 3 bases and J by 6 bases, with 14 bases between the two germline ends. Germline CDR1 and CDR2: SGHAT and FQNNGV. The CDR3 loop spans 14 amino acids. The CDR3 DNA is TGTGCCAGCAGCTTCGGGGTAGGTCTGGCTGAAGCTTTCTTT. Translating gives CASSFGVGLAEAFF.

The chain recombines TRBV7-3 with TRBJ2-1, with 7 bases fitting TRBD1. The CDR3 has 14 residues. Germline CDR1 is SGHTA and CDR2 is FQGTGA. The V segment lost 5 bases and the J segment 5 bases; nucleotides outside the gene matches: 6. The CDR3, as DNA: TGTGCCAGCAGCACAAACAGGGGAGACAATGAGCAGTTCTTC. This encodes CASSTNRGDNEQFF.

This sequence joins TRBV7-2 and TRBJ2-1, with TRBD2 matching over 13 bases. CDR3 length: 16 residues. The germline CDR1 and CDR2 sequences are SGHTA and FQGNSA. J gave up 5 bases and V 5 bases, and 6 bases lay outside the gene matches. The CDR3 sequence: CASSPRLAGGHNEQFF. The CDR3 DNA is TGTGCCAGCAGCCCCAGACTAGCGGGGGGCCACAATGAGCAGTTCTTC.

This clonotype was seen a few times. V usage is TRBV5-6 and J usage is TRBJ2-3; 14 bases align to TRBD2. Unmatched junction bases numbered 4, after V lost 7 bases and J lost 0 bases. Germline V gene data show CDR1 as SGHDT and CDR2 as YYEEEE. The CDR3 totals 16 residues. The CDR3 DNA reads TGTGCCAGCGGGACTAGCGGGGGTGCTAGCACAGATACGCAGTATTTT. This codes for CASGTSGGASTDTQYF.